This TCR beta chain is drawn from a study of blood T cell repertoires in COVID-19. About the research overall: Specimens from acute and convalescent COVID-19 originated in the United States, Italy and Spain. The cDNA or gDNA used as material had been derived from T cells, B-cell-depleted T cells, or PBMCs.

As originally analysed: Researchers report that nucleated cell counts were estimated from reference gene primer amplification. Assay: immunoSEQ multiplex PCR; the TCRdb copy retains only in-frame clones and omits some. From that table come the V and J calls and clone size; the DNA was used to work out D and trimming. The table shows around 100,000 clones, with about 83% occurring only once. This CDR3 contains 17 residues. V was trimmed by 10 bases and J by 0 bases, leaving 24 bases between them. Germline values: CDR1 ENHRY, CDR2 SYGVKD. The chain joins TRBV10-3 to TRBJ1-1; D uncertain. This clonotype was obtained from a man between 40 and 49 years old with active or convalescent COVID-19. The sequenced sample was peripheral blood. CDR3 sequence: CATRINTIAAMNTEAFF. CDR3 DNA: TGTGCCACCCGAATTAATACGATAGCCGCCATGAACACTGAAGCTTTCTTT.